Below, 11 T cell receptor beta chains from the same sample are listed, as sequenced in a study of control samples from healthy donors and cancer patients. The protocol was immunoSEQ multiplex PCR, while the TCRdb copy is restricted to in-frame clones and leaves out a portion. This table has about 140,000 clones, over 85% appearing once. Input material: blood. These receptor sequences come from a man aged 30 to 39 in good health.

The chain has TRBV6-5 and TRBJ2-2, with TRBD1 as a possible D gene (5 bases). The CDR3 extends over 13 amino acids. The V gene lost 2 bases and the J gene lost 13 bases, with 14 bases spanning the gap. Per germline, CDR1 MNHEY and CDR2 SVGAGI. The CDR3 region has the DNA TGTGCCAGCAGTTACGACAGTTCGAGTGGGCTGTTTTTT. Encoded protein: CASSYDSSSGLFF.

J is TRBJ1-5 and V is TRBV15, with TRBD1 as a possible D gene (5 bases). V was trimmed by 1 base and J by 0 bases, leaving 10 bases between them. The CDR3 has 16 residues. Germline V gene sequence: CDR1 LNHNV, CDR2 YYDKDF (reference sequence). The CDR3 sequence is CATSRGGTISNQPQHF. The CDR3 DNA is TGTGCCACCAGCAGAGGAGGGACGATTAGCAATCAGCCCCAGCATTTT.

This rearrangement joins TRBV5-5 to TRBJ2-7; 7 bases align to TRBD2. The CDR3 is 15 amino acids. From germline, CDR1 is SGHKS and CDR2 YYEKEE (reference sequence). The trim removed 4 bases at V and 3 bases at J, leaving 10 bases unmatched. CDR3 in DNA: TGTGCCAGCAGCCCGGATCCGGGACTAAACTACGAGCAGTACTTC. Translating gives CASSPDPGLNYEQYF.

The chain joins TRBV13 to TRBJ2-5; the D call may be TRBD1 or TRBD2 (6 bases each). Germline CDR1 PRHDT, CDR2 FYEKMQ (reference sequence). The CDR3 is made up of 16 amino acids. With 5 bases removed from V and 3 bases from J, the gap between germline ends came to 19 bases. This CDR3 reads CASSPTGAGNEETQYF. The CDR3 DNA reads TGTGCCAGCAGCCCAACGGGGGCAGGGAATGAAGAGACCCAGTACTTC.

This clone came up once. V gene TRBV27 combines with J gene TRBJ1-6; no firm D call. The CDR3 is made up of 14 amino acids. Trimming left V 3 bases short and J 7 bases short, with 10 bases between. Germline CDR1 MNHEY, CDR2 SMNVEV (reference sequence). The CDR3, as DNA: TGTGCCAGCAGTTTGGTCAGTCAGAATTCACCCCTCCACTTT. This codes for CASSLVSQNSPLHF.

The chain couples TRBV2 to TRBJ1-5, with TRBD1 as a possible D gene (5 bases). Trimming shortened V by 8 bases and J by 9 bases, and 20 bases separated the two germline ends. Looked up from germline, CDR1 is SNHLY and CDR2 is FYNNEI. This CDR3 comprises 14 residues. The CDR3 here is CASRPGGDPWPQHF. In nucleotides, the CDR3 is TGTGCCAGCCGACCAGGAGGGGACCCTTGGCCCCAGCATTTT. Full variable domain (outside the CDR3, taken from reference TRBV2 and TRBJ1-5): EPEVTQTPSHQVTQMGQEVILRCVPISNHLYFYWYRQILGQKVEFLVSFYNNEISEKSEIFDDQFSVERPDGSNFTLKIRSTKLEDSAMYFCASRPGGDPWPQHFGDGTRLSIL.

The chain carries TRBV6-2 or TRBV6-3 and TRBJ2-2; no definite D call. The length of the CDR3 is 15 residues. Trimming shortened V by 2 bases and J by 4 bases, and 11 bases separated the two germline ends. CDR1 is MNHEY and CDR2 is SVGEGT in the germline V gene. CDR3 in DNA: TGTGCCAGCAGTTACCCCCGGTTCAGCACCGGGGAGCTGTTTTTT. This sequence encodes CASSYPRFSTGELFF.

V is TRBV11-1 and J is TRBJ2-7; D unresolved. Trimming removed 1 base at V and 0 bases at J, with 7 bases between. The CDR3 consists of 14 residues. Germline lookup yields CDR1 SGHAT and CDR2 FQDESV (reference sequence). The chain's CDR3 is CASSLGSISYEQYF. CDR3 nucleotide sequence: TGTGCCAGCAGCTTAGGGTCAATCTCCTACGAGCAGTACTTC.

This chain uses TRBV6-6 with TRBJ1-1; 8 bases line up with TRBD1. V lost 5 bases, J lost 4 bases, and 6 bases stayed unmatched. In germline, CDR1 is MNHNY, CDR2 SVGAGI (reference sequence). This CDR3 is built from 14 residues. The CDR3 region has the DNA TGTGCCAGCAGTCCAACTACAGGGGGCACTGAAGCTTTCTTT. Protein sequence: CASSPTTGGTEAFF.

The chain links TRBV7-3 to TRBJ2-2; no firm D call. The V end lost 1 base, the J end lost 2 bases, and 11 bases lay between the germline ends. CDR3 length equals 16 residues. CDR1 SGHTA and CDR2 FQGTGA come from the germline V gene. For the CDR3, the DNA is TGTGCCAGCAGCTTAATGGCGGCCCAAAACACCGGGGAGCTGTTTTTT. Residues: CASSLMAAQNTGELFF.

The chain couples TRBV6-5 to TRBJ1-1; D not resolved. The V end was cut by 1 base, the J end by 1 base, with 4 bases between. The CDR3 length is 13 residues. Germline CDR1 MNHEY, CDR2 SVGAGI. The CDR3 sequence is CASSYWQNTEAFF. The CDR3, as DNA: TGTGCCAGCAGTTACTGGCAGAACACTGAAGCTTTCTTT.